A single T cell receptor beta chain is shown here with its context. Germline-derived CDR1 and CDR2 are SNHLY and FYNNEI. The CDR3 covers 18 residues. The V gene end was trimmed by 6 bases and the J gene end by 6 bases; junction bases not matched to a gene: 21. The data belong to a study of blood T cell repertoires in COVID-19. In the study overall: Donors in the United States, Italy and Spain gave samples during acute or convalescent COVID-19. Sources were T cells, B-cell-depleted T cells, or PBMCs; the material itself was cDNA or gDNA.

Source study methods: It was from reference gene primer amplification that nucleated cell counts were estimated. The method was immunoSEQ multiplex PCR; TCRdb's version includes in-frame clones alone and lacks a portion of them. D and trimming were read from the DNA, whereas the V and J calls and clone size are those reported in that table. The sample lists 240,000 or so clones; about 80% were seen once. The sequencing sample was made of peripheral blood. The chain recombines TRBV2 with TRBJ2-3; 7 bases map to TRBD1. This TCR was recovered from a woman older than 75 with acute or convalescent COVID-19. The CDR3 spells CASSLTTPQGFYADTQYF. DNA for the CDR3: TGTGCCAGCAGCTTAACCACCCCACAGGGGTTTTATGCGGATACGCAGTATTTT.